This TCR beta chain came from a study of regulatory T cells in long-lasting Graves disease. Study conclusions and caveats: New patients shared 750 to 1,000 public clonotypes, and persistent patients shared more, with approximately 2,500.

Stated time point: persistent/refractory GD, antithyroid drugs over 5 years with positive TRAb. The TCR library used RNA extracted from PBMCs. One endocrinology department in Xi'an, China, was where patients came from. The germline V gene encodes CDR1 MNHNS and CDR2 SASEGT. The CDR3 has 15 residues. Losses at the gene ends were 7 bases for V and 5 bases for J; bases not matched to a gene: 9. Combining iRepertoire HTBI primers with Arm-PCR of CDR3 regions, the authors built TCR beta libraries. One entry per CDR3 protein results from TCRdb running MiXCR on the multiplex PCR reads. The table has about 660,000 distinct CDR3 sequences, around 30% seen once; the top ten hold around 42%. This clonotype has ten or more counts. Its target is not known.

V gene TRBV6-1 combines with J gene TRBJ2-5; 11 bases map to TRBD1. Sequencing was performed on peripheral blood mononuclear cells (PBMCs), taken when the disease was refractory, from a patient treated with antithyroid drugs. The sequence was collected from a female donor with Graves disease. This CDR3 is CASNAAGTGGETQYF. Written as DNA, the CDR3 is TGTGCCAGCAATGCCGCCGGGACAGGGGGGGAGACCCAGTACTTC.